This T cell receptor beta chain comes out of a study of blood T cell repertoires in COVID-19. Overall study context: Sources were T cells, B-cell-depleted T cells, or PBMCs; the material itself was cDNA or gDNA.

CDR1 and CDR2 (germline): SEHNR, FQNEAQ (reference sequence). Deletions cut 1 base from V and 0 bases from J, with 16 bases between. This CDR3 contains 17 residues. Per the original methods: Amplification of reference gene primers provided the estimated nucleated cell counts. Measured with immunoSEQ multiplex PCR; TCRdb has only the in-frame clones, and not every one. That table supplies the V and J calls and clone size; D and trimming were determined from the DNA. Of a few hundred thousand clones listed, around 80% are singletons. This chain links TRBV7-9 with TRBJ2-7, with D possibly matching TRBD2 (6 bases). Input material: peripheral blood. This receptor was identified in a human donor in a cohort sampled during active COVID-19. The CDR3 loop reads CASSLGFGTGSSYEQYF. In nucleotides, the CDR3 is TGTGCCAGCAGCTTAGGATTCGGGACTGGGAGCTCCTACGAGCAGTACTTC.